This passage covers 9 T cell receptor beta chains from one sample sequenced in a study of blood T cell repertoires in COVID-19 (dated by TCRdb to the early 2020s). Library prep was done by the immunoSEQ multiplex PCR assay. Drawn from immuneACCESS, this table holds only the in-frame rearrangements with V and J called that TCRdb kept. Clones are partly lost; checked studies trace under half to an unresolved V gene and leave the rest unexplained. This sample holds around 68,000 clones; approximately 79% were observed only once. In total, the top ten clones hold roughly 15% of the sample. Material for sequencing was peripheral blood. These receptors were collected from a man aged 80 or over with active COVID-19.

The chain carries TRBV7-2 and TRBJ2-2; TRBD2 might be the D (5 bases). Deletions cut 2 bases from V and 9 bases from J, with 7 bases between. Germline V gene data show CDR1 as SGHTA and CDR2 as FQGNSA. This CDR3 is 12 amino acids long. In DNA form, the CDR3 reads TGTGCCAGCAGCTTATCGGGATGGGAGCTGTTTTTT. Translation: CASSLSGWELFF.

The DNA of the CDR3 is TGTGCCAGCAATCCCGGGACAGCTCTCCCGTCTGAAGCTTTCTTT. It is translated as CASNPGTALPSEAFF. The gene calls are TRBV27 and TRBJ1-1; 7 bases are a match to TRBD1. This CDR3 contains 15 residues. Germline loops: CDR1 MNHEY, CDR2 SMNVEV (reference sequence). With V trimmed by 7 bases and J by 6 bases, 14 bases remained unmatched.

The rearrangement uses TRBV11-2 and TRBJ1-5; D may be TRBD1 (6 bases). V was pared by 1 base and J by 8 bases, with 15 bases between. This CDR3 spans 15 amino acids. CDR1 and CDR2 (germline): SGHAT, FQNNGV. The CDR3 here is CASSLVGGALEPQHF. As DNA, the CDR3 is TGTGCCAGCAGCTTAGTGGGGGGGGCGTTAGAGCCCCAGCATTTT.

This clone was recorded only once. The chain recombines TRBV6-5 with TRBJ1-1; D not certain. Germline V gene lookup returns CDR1 MNHEY and CDR2 SVGAGI. V was cut by 0 bases and J by 8 bases, with 7 bases left in between. CDR3 length equals 12 residues. In nucleotides, the CDR3 is TGTGCCAGCAGTTACTCGAGAGGGGAAGCTTTCTTT. Residues: CASSYSRGEAFF.

The genes are TRBV6-5 and TRBJ2-7, with TRBD1 matching over 12 bases. Looked up from germline, CDR1 is MNHEY and CDR2 is SVGAGI. J lost 7 bases, V lost 6 bases, and 7 bases had no gene match. The CDR3 is 14 amino acids. For the CDR3, the DNA is TGTGCCAGCAGCCGGGGACAGGGGGCTTTTGAGCAGTACTTC. It yields the protein CASSRGQGAFEQYF.

This chain links TRBV7-2 with TRBJ2-6; maybe TRBD2 (5 bases). The germline V gene encodes CDR1 SGHTA and CDR2 FQGNSA. This CDR3 comprises 14 residues. The germline V and J ends were trimmed by 8 bases and 2 bases, with 10 bases remaining between them. CDR3 region: CASPWGAGANVLTF. Here the CDR3 DNA reads TGTGCCAGCCCTTGGGGAGCTGGGGCCAACGTCCTGACTTTC.

The chain couples TRBV19 to TRBJ1-3; tentatively, D is TRBD1 (6 bases). Trimming left V 3 bases short and J 1 base short, with 13 bases between. Germline assignment: CDR1 LNHDA and CDR2 SQIVND (reference sequence). There are 16 residues in the CDR3. DNA of the CDR3: TGTGCCAGTAGTATTAGGGCACAGGGATCTGGAAACACCATATATTTT. Translating it yields CASSIRAQGSGNTIYF. Variable domain in full (rest from reference TRBV19 and TRBJ1-3): DGGITQSPKYLFRKEGQNVTLSCEQNLNHDAMYWYRQDPGQGLRLIYYSQIVNDFQKGDIAEGYSVSREKKESFPLTVTSAQKNPTAFYLCASSIRAQGSGNTIYFGEGSWLTVV.

The chain is built from TRBV27 and TRBJ2-1; 12 nucleotides line up with TRBD2. V lost 4 bases to trimming and J lost 3 bases; unmatched junction nucleotides: 19. From germline, CDR1 is MNHEY and CDR2 SMNVEV (reference sequence). CDR3 length: 21 amino acids. The CDR3 DNA reads TGTGCCAGCAGTTCCCAAGCCCTGGGTCTAGCGGGAGGGGGGTTCTACAATGAGCAGTTCTTC. Protein sequence: CASSSQALGLAGGGFYNEQFF.

This chain links TRBV4-1 with TRBJ2-7; D unresolved. The CDR3 is 14 amino acids. The germline V gene has CDR1 MGHRA and CDR2 YSYEKL. V shed 1 base and J shed 0 bases, with 7 bases lying between them. The CDR3 sequence: CASSQVGSSYEQYF. In DNA, the CDR3 is TGCGCCAGCAGCCAAGTGGGCAGCTCCTACGAGCAGTACTTC.